This TCR beta chain was captured by sequencing in a study of T cell responses to AZD1222 COVID-19 vaccine (dated by TCRdb to about 2021). Looking at the study overall: AZD1222 recipients given second doses at about 4 weeks or at about 12 weeks were pooled, since spike-specific TCR depth and breadth were not found to differ between the two schedules. A total of about 250 trial participants underwent TCR sequencing, of whom about 200 had received two doses of AZD1222 and some 25 had received two doses of the MenACWY control vaccine. Enrollment into the trials was organized by age into subgroups of 18-55, 56-69 and 70-plus years, and those subgroups contained roughly 150, 30 and 60 TCR-sequenced participants, respectively. What the research found in general, with its limitations: Epitopes outside the regions mutated in the B.1.351 and B.1.1.7 variants were reportedly recognized by nearly half of the unique spike-specific TCRs. Participants were mostly white British and included more females than males, and it was suggested by the authors that clonal diversity may have been underestimated. The whole spike protein was spanned by vaccine-associated CD4 TCRs, and dominant responses were seen in regions 160-218 and 743-854. Conclusions about previously exposed vaccinees are limited, since just six AZD1222 recipients were seropositive for SARS-CoV-2 at baseline. After two AZD1222 doses, both the breadth and the depth of spike-specific TCRs were significantly higher than at day 0 and than in MenACWY recipients. Because no samples from the day 14 peak response were available, repertoires could be characterized only after the peak T cell response. In the small 56-69-year group, the increase in depth fell short of significance, most likely because of low power.

This clone appeared once. Its specific antigen is unknown. No much larger clone is present one base from it, and per-base qualities are unavailable. The CDR3 regions of human TCRbeta chains were analyzed by immunosequencing. The original methods were these. TCRs in the repertoires were matched against a reference library of SARS-CoV-2-specific TCRs that had been generated with the MIRA antigen-specificity platform. Breadth meant the fraction of unique TCRs that were SARS-CoV-2-associated, whereas depth meant the fraction of total T cells that were SARS-CoV-2-associated. Using the MIRA data, every spike-specific TCR was mapped to the spike region that the TCR reacted to and assigned to either a CD4 or a CD8 class. Log10-transformed breadth and depth values were compared by one-way ANOVA with Sidak's multiple comparisons tests. In TCRdb, the immuneACCESS table is reduced to in-frame sequences with V and J assigned. These tables do not hold every clone; where another copy was compared, an unresolved V gene accounts for under half, and the others remain unexplained. From that table come the V and J calls and clone size; the DNA was used to work out D and trimming. This sample has fewer than 200,000 clones in its table, and 85% to 95% of those were observed once. The biggest ten clones account for about 10% of the sample.

In light of the paper, this sample's time point label describes: baseline before first vaccination. Vaccinee samples came from UK trials COV001 and COV002, including a single-blind randomized controlled phase 2/3 trial of AZD1222 (ChAdOx1 nCoV-19) in healthy adults. For TCRbeta chain sequencing, PBMC samples from trial participants were taken at day 0 and at day 28 after the second dose. The sample consisted of peripheral blood, taken on day 0 of AZD1222 vaccination. The source of this sequence is an adult in good health.

The DNA reads as follows: TGTGCCAGCGAGATAAGACTCCTAGGAGGCGTCGATCAGCCCCAGCATTTT. Translated, it gives CASEIRLLGGVDQPQHF. The sequence joins TRBV21-1 to TRBJ1-5. TRBV21-1 is a recognized pseudogene. Reading from cysteine to phenylalanine, the CDR3 counts 17 amino acids. Only CDR3 DNA is held: 51 bases, read in frame from base 1.